This passage covers 13 T cell receptor beta chains from one sample sequenced in a study of T cells in tumors after PD-1 blockade. Assay: immunoSEQ multiplex PCR; the TCRdb copy retains only in-frame clones and omits some. The table includes 55,000 to 65,000 clones, about four fifths detected once. Material: PBMCs, obtained before anti-PD-1 treatment. The receptors derive from a human donor with basal cell carcinoma.

A remark on this clone: The junction departs from germline at one end; a sequencing error may be responsible. The chain is built from TRBV7-9 and TRBJ2-2; maybe TRBD1 (5 bases). This CDR3 comprises 13 residues. Germline V gene sequence: CDR1 SEHNR, CDR2 FQNEAQ (reference sequence). In DNA, the CDR3 is TGTGCCAGCAGCCGACAGAACGCCGGGGAGCTGTTTTTT. Translated, it gives CASSRQNAGELFF.

This clone was detected only a few times. The CDR3 region is CASSPATEYGYTF. The CDR3 DNA sequence: TGTGCCAGCTCACCCGCAACGGAATATGGCTACACCTTC. This sequence joins TRBV18 and TRBJ1-2; D uncertain. The germline CDR1 and CDR2 sequences are KGHSH and LQKENI. CDR3 size: 13 residues. V dropped 3 bases and J dropped 5 bases, with 10 bases sitting between them.

The chain couples TRBV12-5 to TRBJ2-3; a possible D gene is TRBD1 (5 bases). Germline V gene data show CDR1 as LGHNT and CDR2 as FRNRAP. Trimming stripped 5 bases from V and 0 bases from J, with 9 bases between. The CDR3 contains 14 residues. The CDR3 region is CASGLQGSTDTQYF. The CDR3 DNA reads TGTGCTAGTGGTCTCCAGGGTAGCACAGATACGCAGTATTTT.

The V gene is TRBV5-6, the J gene TRBJ1-6; the D gene is possibly TRBD1 (5 bases). CDR1 SGHDT and CDR2 YYEEEE come from the germline V gene. This CDR3 has 18 amino acids. Trimming pared 4 bases from V and 7 bases from J, leaving 24 bases between. The CDR3 DNA reads TGTGCCAGCAGCCCCCTCAGCGTGGGGGGGGTCACCAATTCACCCCTCCACTTT. This encodes CASSPLSVGGVTNSPLHF.

The rearrangement links TRBV5-1 to TRBJ2-5, with D possibly being TRBD1 (5 bases). Germline CDR1 SGHRS, CDR2 YFSETQ. The V and J ends lost 4 bases and 5 bases respectively, with 15 bases between them. The CDR3 consists of 14 residues. CDR3 residues: CASSPGFIQETQYF. For the CDR3, the DNA is TGCGCCAGCAGCCCAGGGTTTATCCAGGAGACCCAGTACTTC.

This chain connects TRBV15 to TRBJ1-1; no firm D call. The CDR3 runs 13 residues. Trimming stripped 4 bases from V and 10 bases from J, with 16 bases between. Per germline, CDR1 LNHNV and CDR2 YYDKDF (reference sequence). The CDR3 spells CATSKDRVVGAFF. CDR3 sequence (DNA): TGTGCCACCAGCAAGGACCGGGTGGTGGGAGCTTTCTTT.

This chain links TRBV20-1 with TRBJ2-5; weak D call: TRBD2 (6 bases). Germline-derived CDR1 and CDR2 are DFQATT and SNEGSKA (reference sequence). Trimming shortened V by 3 bases and J by 2 bases, and 10 bases separated the two germline ends. The CDR3 is 13 residues long. The CDR3 region is CSASRGTQETQYF. The CDR3 DNA is TGCAGTGCTAGTAGAGGGACTCAAGAGACCCAGTACTTC.

This rearrangement joins TRBV5-1 to TRBJ1-2; no firm D call. The CDR3 sequence is 14 residues long. Trimming stripped 6 bases from V and 0 bases from J, with 12 bases between. From germline, CDR1 is SGHRS and CDR2 YFSETQ. CDR3 DNA sequence: TGCGCCAGCAATTTTGGCTCAGCTAACTATGGCTACACCTTC. This codes for CASNFGSANYGYTF.

The gene calls are TRBV5-1 and TRBJ2-3; 11 nucleotides line up with TRBD1. Germline V gives CDR1 SGHRS, CDR2 YFSETQ. There are 17 residues in the CDR3. J was trimmed by 4 bases and V by 0 bases; bases with no gene match: 7. CDR3 coding DNA: TGCGCCAGCAGCTTGGGGCACCGGGACAGGGGGGCAGATACGCAGTATTTT. This sequence encodes CASSLGHRDRGADTQYF. Full variable domain (outside the CDR3, taken from reference TRBV5-1 and TRBJ2-3): KAGVTQTPRYLIKTRGQQVTLSCSPISGHRSVSWYQQTPGQGLQFLFEYFSETQRNKGNFPGRFSGRQFSNSRSEMNVSTLELGDSALYLCASSLGHRDRGADTQYFGPGTRLTVL.

By share, this clone ranks as medium-sized. The chain employs TRBV6-6 and TRBJ1-3, with D unclear. V lost 0 bases and J lost 4, with 7 bases in between. Germline V gives CDR1 MNHNY, CDR2 SVGAGI (reference sequence). The length of the CDR3 is 14 residues. The CDR3 DNA sequence: TGTGCCAGCAGTTACTCCGAGTGGGGAAACACCATATATTTT. Amino acids: CASSYSEWGNTIYF.

This chain links TRBV30 with TRBJ2-1; D possibly matches TRBD1 or TRBD2 (6 bases each). The CDR3 is 17 residues long. V was clipped by 2 bases and J by 7 bases, with 24 bases between them. Germline CDR1 reads GTSNPN; CDR2 reads SVGIG (reference sequence). The DNA for the CDR3 is TGTGCCTGGAGTTCGGGGGCTGGGTCGAGGGGTTTGAATGAGCAGTTCTTC. Its translation: CAWSSGAGSRGLNEQFF.

This sequence joins TRBV14 and TRBJ1-2, with D uncertain. Per the germline V gene, CDR1 is SGHDN and CDR2 is FVKESK. The V end lost 1 base, the J end lost 8 bases, and 20 bases lay between the germline ends. CDR3 length: 16 residues. DNA of the CDR3: TGTGCCAGCAGCCAAGGCAGACCCGGGCCGACCCTCGGCTACACCTTC. Its protein is CASSQGRPGPTLGYTF.

CDR3 sequence (DNA): TGTGCCAGCAGCCGAGGATTACAGGGAAACACCATATATTTT. Translating gives CASSRGLQGNTIYF. The chain recombines TRBV3-1 (or the pseudogene TRBV3-2) with TRBJ1-3; no firm D call. Germline V lookup: CDR1 LGHDT, CDR2 YNNKEL (reference sequence). The CDR3 consists of 14 residues. The ends were cut back, 4 bases at V and 4 bases at J, with 11 bases in the middle.